Included here is one T cell receptor beta chain sequence, with context. Only a few counts were recorded for this clone. Its antigen is still unknown. Per-nucleotide qualities are absent, and no much larger clonotype sits a single base away. The data are from a study of metastatic and nonmetastatic thyroid tumors (dated by TCRdb to 2018 to 2020). Regarding the complete study: The researchers compared repertoires between peripheral blood samples and tumor or nodule tissue samples from patients with malignant or benign thyroid disease. Broad study findings and their caveats: In both blood and tumor samples, TCR beta diversity was reported to be significantly higher in malignant tumors than in benign nodules.

The CDR3 sequence holds 11 residues, the cysteine and phenylalanine included. The entry retains the CDR3 DNA only, 33 bases that are in frame from base 1. Deletion took 4 bases off V and 2 bases off J, with a span of 3 bases between the germline ends. CDR1 is given as SGHDT and CDR2 as YYEEEE, both from the germline V gene. Before undergoing thyroid surgery, none of the patients had been given any kind of treatment. Patient clinical samples collected from about 2011 to 2019 were retrospectively analysed using T-cell receptor beta sequencing. To prepare the library, PCR was applied. Sequencing was performed on an Illumina HiSeq 4000. High-throughput sequencing was used to profile the CDR3 region of the TCR beta-chain in every patient. The original pipeline was this. The researchers built a classifier to tell apart papillary thyroid cancer patients with distant metastasis, based on CDR3 differences among clinicopathological groups. To measure repertoire diversity the researchers used the Shannon index, while the Morisita-Horn index served to gauge how similar the tumor and blood repertoires were. TCRdb reprocessed the public reads (quality trimming at Q25 with fastp, clone calling with MiXCR) and kept in-frame beta chains. For this entry, the V and J calls and clone size follow TCRdb and not the study's own pipeline. This sample holds tens of thousands of clones; approximately 15% were observed only once. About 2.7% of the sample belongs to the ten largest clones.

The receptor was derived from a female donor with papillary thyroid cancer or a benign thyroid nodule (not recorded which). Some clones in this sample may be carry-over from other donors' samples. The specimen sequenced was blood. The sequence links TRBV5-6 to TRBJ2-5; confidence is insufficient to name the D gene. The DNA sequence follows: TGTGCCAGCAGCGTTCAAGAGACCCAGTACTTC. Its coded protein is CASSVQETQYF.